The source of this T cell receptor (beta chain) is a study of blood T cell repertoires in COVID-19. Authors' processing steps: The authors estimated nucleated cell counts from reference gene primer amplification. Some clones are missing from TCRdb's copy, which holds only in-frame ones; the method was immunoSEQ multiplex PCR. The DNA was the basis for D and trimming; V, J and clone size are from that table. Here the sample spans tens of thousands of clones, roughly three quarters being singletons. The V gene's germline CDR1 is LNHDA and CDR2 SQIVND (reference sequence). The V segment lost 4 bases and the J segment 1 base; nucleotides outside the gene matches: 5. The CDR3 runs to 16 residues.

The sequencing input was peripheral blood. V and J are TRBV19 and TRBJ2-1, with 9 positions matching TRBD1. The receptor was isolated from a woman in her sixties with acute or convalescent COVID-19. DNA for the CDR3: TGTGCCAGTAGTACCCCCGGGACAGGGTCCTACAATGAGCAGTTCTTC. Amino acids: CASSTPGTGSYNEQFF.